These T cell receptor beta chains were read from a single sample in a study of brain T cells in children with intractable seizures. Profiled with immunoSEQ multiplex PCR; TCRdb holds only in-frame clones, not every one. This sample carries 110,000 or so clones, around 94% of them seen once, and the ten largest clones take 3.8%. The specimen comprised peripheral blood, sampled at surgery. Receptors were obtained from a boy in the first two years of life with hemimegalencephaly and intractable seizures. The CDR3 runs from the conserved cysteine through the conserved F or W. A D gene is named only where the DNA matches it firmly. Clone size is not always given. Where it is, it says once, few, many or a class for expanded clones.

>NA|TRBJ2-7|TRBV7-9|NA
CASSFSGRAKLPTYEQYF
TGTGCCAGCAGCTTCTCCGGTAGGGCTAAACTTCCTACCTACGAGCAGTACTTC
>NA|TRBJ2-3|TRBV5-1|NA
CASSLEVVGINPTDTQYF
TGCGCCAGCAGCTTAGAGGTAGTGGGGATAAACCCTACAGATACGCAGTATTTT
>NA|TRBJ2-3|TRBV12-3/TRBV12-4|NA
CASSFFPDTQYF
TGTGCCAGCAGTTTTTTCCCAGATACGCAGTATTTT
>NA|TRBJ1-5|TRBV7-8|TRBD1
CASSLDGQGHQPQHF
TGTGCCAGCAGCTTAGATGGACAGGGCCATCAGCCCCAGCATTTT
>NA|TRBJ1-3|TRBV13|NA
CASSLGESGNTIYF
TGTGCCAGCAGCTTAGGGGAGTCCGGAAACACCATATATTTT
>NA|TRBJ2-4|TRBV4-1|TRBD2
CASSQEASGGVQYF
TGCGCCAGCAGCCAAGAGGCTAGCGGGGGCGTTCAGTACTTC
>NA|TRBJ2-5|TRBV5-4|TRBD1
CASSIGQDQTQYF
TGTGCCAGCAGCATAGGACAGGACCAGACCCAGTACTTC
>NA|TRBJ1-1|TRBV7-8|TRBD1
CASSLVVRLGQPMNTEAFF
TGTGCCAGCAGCTTAGTAGTTCGACTGGGACAGCCGATGAACACTGAAGCTTTCTTT
>NA|TRBJ2-3|TRBV10-3|TRBD2
CAVSETSGRGTDTQYF
TGTGCCGTCAGCGAGACTAGCGGGAGAGGCACAGATACGCAGTATTTT
>NA|TRBJ2-1|TRBV4-1|TRBD2
CASSQGPASGALNEQFF
TGCGCCAGCAGCCAAGGACCCGCTAGCGGAGCTCTCAATGAGCAGTTCTTC
>once|TRBJ1-2|TRBV6-5|NA
CAADLARYYGYTF
TGTGCCGCCGACCTAGCACGATACTATGGCTACACCTTC
>NA|TRBJ1-1|TRBV10-3|TRBD1
CAISESDRGWEPMNTEAFF
TGTGCCATCAGTGAGTCAGACAGGGGGTGGGAGCCCATGAACACTGAAGCTTTCTTT
>NA|TRBJ2-2|TRBV4-2|TRBD2
CASSQGLAGGLIGELFF
TGTGCCAGCAGCCAGGGACTAGCGGGAGGTTTGATCGGGGAGCTGTTTTTT
>once|TRBJ2-4|TRBV28|TRBD2
CASAGGIAAKNIQYF
TGTGCCAGCGCGGGGGGGATAGCGGCCAAAAACATTCAGTACTTC
>NA|TRBJ2-7|TRBV13|NA
CASSLAGHPYEQYF
TGTGCCAGCAGCTTAGCAGGGCATCCCTACGAGCAGTACTTC
>NA|TRBJ2-1|TRBV4-2|NA
CASSQVPGDRYNEQFF
TGTGCCAGCAGCCAAGTCCCCGGTGACCGCTACAATGAGCAGTTCTTC
>NA|TRBJ1-5|TRBV19|TRBD1
CASSHYRGGSNQPQHF
TGTGCCAGTAGCCATTACAGGGGGGGGAGCAATCAGCCCCAGCATTTT
>NA|TRBJ2-1|TRBV9|TRBD1
CASSARQGPRSADEQFF
TGTGCCAGCAGCGCGAGACAGGGCCCCCGGTCGGCGGATGAGCAGTTCTTC
>NA|TRBJ2-5|TRBV29-1|NA
CSVETTRQETQYF
TGCAGCGTTGAAACCACAAGGCAAGAGACCCAGTACTTC
>NA|TRBJ2-3|TRBV3-1/TRBV3-2|NA
CASSRLASGTDTQYF
TGTGCCAGCAGCCGGCTGGCTAGCGGCACAGATACGCAGTATTTT
>NA|TRBJ2-6|TRBV11-3|TRBD1
CASSSRDRAGANVLTF
TGTGCCAGCAGCTCCCGAGACAGGGCTGGGGCCAACGTCCTGACTTTC
>once|TRBJ1-1|TRBV11-2|NA
CASSLVFTPYTEAFF
TGTGCCAGCAGCTTAGTGTTTACTCCATACACTGAAGCTTTCTTT
>NA|TRBJ2-7|TRBV4-2|NA
CASSQEWGDEQYF
TGTGCCAGCAGCCAAGAGTGGGGAGACGAGCAGTACTTC
>NA|TRBJ2-7|TRBV11-2|NA
CASSFRRTYEQYF
TGTGCCAGCAGCTTTAGACGGACCTACGAGCAGTACTTC
>NA|TRBJ1-6|TRBV10-3|NA
CAISVLRGDRSNSPLHF
TGTGCCATCAGTGTTCTTCGCGGGGACCGCTCGAATTCACCCCTCCACTTT
>NA|TRBJ2-7|TRBV7-8|NA
CASSLRGTEQYF
TGTGCCAGCAGCTTAAGGGGGACGGAGCAGTACTTC
>NA|TRBJ2-1|TRBV11-2|TRBD2
CASSLIPLAGQFF
TGTGCCAGCAGCTTAATTCCCCTAGCGGGGCAGTTCTTC
>NA|TRBJ2-2|TRBV5-1|NA
CASSPESGGTFGELFF
TGCGCCAGCAGCCCAGAGTCCGGGGGTACTTTCGGGGAGCTGTTTTTT
>NA|TRBJ2-7|TRBV7-6|NA
CASSLDPGRYEQYF
TGTGCCAGCAGCTTAGACCCGGGGCGGTACGAGCAGTACTTC
>NA|TRBJ2-7|TRBV25-1|NA
CASSATYEQYF
TGTGCCAGCAGTGCTACCTACGAGCAGTACTTC
>NA|TRBJ1-2|TRBV4-1|NA
CASSQASGRVGYTF
TGCGCCAGCAGCCAAGCAAGTGGCAGGGTTGGCTACACCTTC
>NA|TRBJ1-2|TRBV12-3/TRBV12-4|NA
CASYRYSNYGYTF
TGTGCCAGCTACAGATATTCCAACTATGGCTACACCTTC
>NA|TRBJ1-2|TRBV18|NA
CASSENGEYGYTF
TGTGCCAGCTCAGAAAATGGAGAATATGGCTACACCTTC
>NA|TRBJ2-1|TRBV11-3|NA
CASSPTGPSEQFF
TGTGCCAGCAGCCCCACAGGTCCCAGTGAGCAGTTCTTC
>few|TRBJ2-2|TRBV27|NA
CASSLRAGNTGELFF
TGTGCCAGCAGTTTAAGGGCAGGGAACACCGGGGAGCTGTTTTTT